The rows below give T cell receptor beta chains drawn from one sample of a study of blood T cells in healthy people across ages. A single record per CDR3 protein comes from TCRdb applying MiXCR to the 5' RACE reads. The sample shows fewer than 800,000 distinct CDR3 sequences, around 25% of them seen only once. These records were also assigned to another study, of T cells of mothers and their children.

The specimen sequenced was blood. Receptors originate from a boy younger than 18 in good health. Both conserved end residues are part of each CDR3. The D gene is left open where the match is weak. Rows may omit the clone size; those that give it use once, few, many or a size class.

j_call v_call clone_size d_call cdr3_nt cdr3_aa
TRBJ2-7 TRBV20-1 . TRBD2 TGCAGCGGCTTAGCGGGAGGCCCCGGGGACGAGCAGTACTTC CSGLAGGPGDEQYF
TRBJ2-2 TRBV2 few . TGTGCCGGCCAAGACAGAAACACCGGGGAGCTGTTTTTT CAGQDRNTGELFF
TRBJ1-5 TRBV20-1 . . TGCAGTGCTAGAGGGTTTGGAGGCAATCAGCCCCAGCATTTT CSARGFGGNQPQHF
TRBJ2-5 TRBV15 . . TGTGCCACCAGCAGAGTCAGTCAGCAAGAGACCCAGTACTTC CATSRVSQQETQYF
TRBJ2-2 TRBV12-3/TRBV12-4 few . TGTGCCAGCAGTTTTGACTCCTACACCGGGGAGCTGTTTTTT CASSFDSYTGELFF
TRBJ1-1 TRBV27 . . TGTGCCACCCGGGGGACCCCTCCTGAAGCTTTCTTT CATRGTPPEAFF
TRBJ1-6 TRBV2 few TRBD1 TGTGCCAGCAGTGGAGGACAGGCCGGCTATTCACCCCTCCACTTT CASSGGQAGYSPLHF
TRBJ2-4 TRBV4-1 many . TGCGCCAGCAGCCCATCTATACTCCGAGCGGACATTCAGTACTTC CASSPSILRADIQYF
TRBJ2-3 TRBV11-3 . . TGTGCCAGCAGCTTAGGGGTCCTGGGCACAGATACGCAGTATTTT CASSLGVLGTDTQYF
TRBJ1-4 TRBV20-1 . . TGCAGTGCTAGCGCTGGGGAAAAACTGTTTTTT CSASAGEKLFF
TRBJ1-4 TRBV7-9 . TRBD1 TGTGCCAGCAGCTTCGACAGGGGTCGTGAAAAACTGTTTTTT CASSFDRGREKLFF
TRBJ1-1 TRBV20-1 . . TGCAGTGCCCGGCGGGGGGCAACCAATTTGAACACTGAAGCTTTCTTT CSARRGATNLNTEAFF
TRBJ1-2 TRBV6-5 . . TGTGCCAGCAGTTCTCATGATGGCTACACCTTC CASSSHDGYTF
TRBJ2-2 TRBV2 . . TGTGCCAGCAGTGAAAGGGACACGGGCACCGGGGAGCTGTTTTTT CASSERDTGTGELFF
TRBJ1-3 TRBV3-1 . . TGTGCCAGCAGCCAAGTCCACACTGGAAACACCATATATTTT CASSQVHTGNTIYF
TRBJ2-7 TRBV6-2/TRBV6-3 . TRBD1 TGTGCCAGCAACAAGGGGGACAGTCCCTACGAGCAGTACTTC CASNKGDSPYEQYF
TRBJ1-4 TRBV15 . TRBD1 TGTGCCACCAGCGGTGACAGGGGGCAGGGCGAAAAACTGTTTTTT CATSGDRGQGEKLFF
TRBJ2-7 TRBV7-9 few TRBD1 TGTGCCAGCAGCTTATATGGGACAGGGGGCTCCGAGCAGTACTTC CASSLYGTGGSEQYF
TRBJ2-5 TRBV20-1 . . TGCAGTGCAAAGATGATTCAAGAGACCCAGTACTTC CSAKMIQETQYF
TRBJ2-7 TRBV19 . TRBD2 TGTGCCAGTAGTCGCGGGAGGGCGCCCTTTGACGAGCAGTACTTC CASSRGRAPFDEQYF
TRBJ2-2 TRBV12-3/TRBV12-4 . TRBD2 TGTGCCAGCAGGGCCGGGACTAGCACCGGGGAGCTGTTTTTT CASRAGTSTGELFF
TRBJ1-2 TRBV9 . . TGTGCCAGCAGTACGGAGGGAAGCTACACCTTC CASSTEGSYTF
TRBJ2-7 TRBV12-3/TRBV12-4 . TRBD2 TGTGCCAGCAGGACAGCGGGACGGGACTTAGAGCAGTACTTC CASRTAGRDLEQYF
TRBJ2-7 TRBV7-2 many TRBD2 TGTGCCAGCAGTCTAGCGGGAGGGGGCTACGAGCAGTACTTC CASSLAGGGYEQYF
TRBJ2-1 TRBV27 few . TGTGCCAGCGTTAAGGACCCGTCGGGCTACAATGAGCAGTTCTTC CASVKDPSGYNEQFF
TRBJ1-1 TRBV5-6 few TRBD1 TGTGCCAGCAAGCCAACAGGGGGGCTAACTGAAGCTTTCTTT CASKPTGGLTEAFF
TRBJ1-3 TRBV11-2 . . TGTGCCAGCAGCCACAGGCCAGGAAACACCATATATTTT CASSHRPGNTIYF
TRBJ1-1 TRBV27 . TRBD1 TGTGCCAGCAAACAGATCGAGGGGACAGGGGGCGGGTTCACTGAAGCTTTCTTT CASKQIEGTGGGFTEAFF
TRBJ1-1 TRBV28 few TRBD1 TGTGCCAGCAGTCCCCCCGGGACAGATGAGGCTTTCTTT CASSPPGTDEAFF
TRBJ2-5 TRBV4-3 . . TGCGCCAGCAGCCAAGATGGTCACGGGGGTGTAGACGAGACCCAGTACTTC CASSQDGHGGVDETQYF
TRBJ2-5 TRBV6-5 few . TGTGCCAGCGACACTGACCAAGAGACCCAGTACTTC CASDTDQETQYF
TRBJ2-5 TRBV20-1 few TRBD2 TGCAGTGCTACTGGGGGGGGAGAGACCCAGTACTTC CSATGGGETQYF
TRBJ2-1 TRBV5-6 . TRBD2 TGTGCCAGCAGGACTAGCGGGAGGCGTGAGCAGTTCTTC CASRTSGRREQFF
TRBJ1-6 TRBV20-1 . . TGCAGTGCTAGAGGCTTGAATTCACCCCTCCACTTT CSARGLNSPLHF
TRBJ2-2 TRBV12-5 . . TGTGCTAGTGGTTTGCCTGGGGCCCTCACCGGGGAGCTGTTTTTT CASGLPGALTGELFF
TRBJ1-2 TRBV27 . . TGTGCCAGCAGTTTAGAGGGGGAAAGAGGCTACACCTTC CASSLEGERGYTF
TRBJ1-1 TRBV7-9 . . TGTGCCAGCAGTCCCGGGCCCCAATCCGGCGCTGAAGCTTTCTTT CASSPGPQSGAEAFF
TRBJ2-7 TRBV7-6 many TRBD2 TGTGCCAGCAGCTTAGAAACTAGCGGGGGTTACGAGCAGTACTTC CASSLETSGGYEQYF
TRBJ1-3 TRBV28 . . TGTGCCAGCAGTTTTCAGGGGCCGATCTCTGGAAACACCATATATTTT CASSFQGPISGNTIYF
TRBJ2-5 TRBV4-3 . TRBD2 TGCGCCAGCAGCCCGAGGGGACTAGCGGGTGAGACCCAGTACTTC CASSPRGLAGETQYF
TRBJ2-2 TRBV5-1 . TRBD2 TGCGCCAGCAGCTTAACGGGAGGGCCTGGTGCTCCCACCGGGGAGCTGTTTTTT CASSLTGGPGAPTGELFF
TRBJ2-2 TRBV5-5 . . TGTGCCAGCAGCCTGGGTATTTCGGGGCCGTCCGGGGAGCTGTTTTTT CASSLGISGPSGELFF
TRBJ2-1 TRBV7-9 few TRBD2 TGTGCCAGCAGCGGGAACCTAGCGGGGACTTACAATGAGCAGTTCTTC CASSGNLAGTYNEQFF
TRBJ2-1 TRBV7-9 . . TGTGCCAGCAGCCCCGGGGCAGGGAAGTCCTACAATGAGCAGTTCTTC CASSPGAGKSYNEQFF
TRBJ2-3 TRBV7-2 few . TGTGCCAGCAGCATCCACAGGGTAGATACGCAGTATTTT CASSIHRVDTQYF
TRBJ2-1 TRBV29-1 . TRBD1 TGCAGCGTTGAAGGGGGACAGGGGACCTACAATGAGCAGTTCTTC CSVEGGQGTYNEQFF
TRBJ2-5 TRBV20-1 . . TGCAGTGCTAGGAGCCCCCCCCAAGAGGCCCAGTACTTC CSARSPPQEAQYF
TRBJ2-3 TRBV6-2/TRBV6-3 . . TGTGCCAGCAGTTACAGGGTACCAGCTAGCACAGATACGCAGTATTTT CASSYRVPASTDTQYF
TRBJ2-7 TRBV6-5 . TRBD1 TGTGCCAGCAGTTACCGGAGGACAGGGGGTGTCCCCTACGAGCAGTACTTC CASSYRRTGGVPYEQYF
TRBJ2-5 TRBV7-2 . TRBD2 TGTGCCAGCAGCCCCTCCGGGACTAGTGGGACCCAGTACTTC CASSPSGTSGTQYF
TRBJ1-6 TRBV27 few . TGTGCCAGCAGTTTGGGATTTAATTCACCCCTCCACTTT CASSLGFNSPLHF
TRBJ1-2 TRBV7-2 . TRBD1 TGTGCCAGCAGTTCTCCAGGGGGCTTGGCTAACTATGGCTACACCTTC CASSSPGGLANYGYTF
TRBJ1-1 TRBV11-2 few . TGTGCCAGCAGCTTCCAAAGGAACACTGAAGCTTTCTTT CASSFQRNTEAFF
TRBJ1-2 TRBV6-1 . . TGTGCCAGCAGTGAGGTTCAAGGTTCGTATGGCTACACCTTC CASSEVQGSYGYTF